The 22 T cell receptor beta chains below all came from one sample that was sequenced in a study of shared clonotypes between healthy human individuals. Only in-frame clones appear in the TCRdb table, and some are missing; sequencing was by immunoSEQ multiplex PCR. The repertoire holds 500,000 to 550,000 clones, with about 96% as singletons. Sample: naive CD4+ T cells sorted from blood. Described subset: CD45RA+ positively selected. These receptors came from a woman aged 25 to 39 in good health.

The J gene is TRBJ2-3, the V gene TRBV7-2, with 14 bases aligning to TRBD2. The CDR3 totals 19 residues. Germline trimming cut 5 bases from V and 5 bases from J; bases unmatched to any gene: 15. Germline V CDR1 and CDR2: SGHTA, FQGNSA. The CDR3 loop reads CASSQTTSGLAGALDTQYF. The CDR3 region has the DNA TGTGCCAGCAGCCAAACTACCTCGGGACTAGCGGGAGCGTTAGATACGCAGTATTTT.

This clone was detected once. The CDR3 nucleotides read TGTGCCACCAGGACAGGGGACCCACGCACAGATACGCAGTATTTT. Its protein product is CATRTGDPRTDTQYF. The V gene is TRBV15, the J gene TRBJ2-3, with 8 bases that match TRBD1. The CDR3 spans 15 residues. The germline V gene encodes CDR1 LNHNV and CDR2 YYDKDF (reference sequence). The J segment lost 1 base and the V segment lost 6 bases, leaving 6 bases of the junction unmatched.

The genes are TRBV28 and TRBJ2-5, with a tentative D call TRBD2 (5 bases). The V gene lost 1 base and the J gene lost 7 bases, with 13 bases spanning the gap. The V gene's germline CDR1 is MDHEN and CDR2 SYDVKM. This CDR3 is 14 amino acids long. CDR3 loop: CASSLFGITGTQYF. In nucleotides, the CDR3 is TGTGCCAGCAGTTTATTCGGGATAACGGGGACCCAGTACTTC.

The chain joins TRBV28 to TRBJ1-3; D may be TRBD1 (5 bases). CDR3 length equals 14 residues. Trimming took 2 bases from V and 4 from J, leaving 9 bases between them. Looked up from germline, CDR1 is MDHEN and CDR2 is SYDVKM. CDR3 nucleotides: TGTGCCAGCAGTTTACTCAGGGTCGGAAACACCATATATTTT. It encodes CASSLLRVGNTIYF.

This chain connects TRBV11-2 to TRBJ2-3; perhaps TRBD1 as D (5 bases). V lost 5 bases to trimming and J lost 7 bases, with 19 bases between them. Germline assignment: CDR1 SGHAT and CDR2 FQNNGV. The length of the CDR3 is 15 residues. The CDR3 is CASSPERDSYNTQYF. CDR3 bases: TGTGCCAGCAGCCCCGAGAGAGACAGTTATAATACGCAGTATTTT.

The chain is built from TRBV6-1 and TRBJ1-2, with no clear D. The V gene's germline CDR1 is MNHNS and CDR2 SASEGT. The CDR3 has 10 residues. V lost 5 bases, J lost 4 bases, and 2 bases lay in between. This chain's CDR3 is CASSTYGYTF. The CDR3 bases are TGTGCCAGCAGTACCTATGGCTACACCTTC.

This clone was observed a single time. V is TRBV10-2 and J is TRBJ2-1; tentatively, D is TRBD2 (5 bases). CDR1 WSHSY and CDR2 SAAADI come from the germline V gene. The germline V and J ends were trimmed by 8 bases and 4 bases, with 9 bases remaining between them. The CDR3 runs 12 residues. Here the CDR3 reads CASFGVYNEQFF. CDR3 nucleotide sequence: TGCGCCAGCTTCGGGGTTTACAATGAGCAGTTCTTC.

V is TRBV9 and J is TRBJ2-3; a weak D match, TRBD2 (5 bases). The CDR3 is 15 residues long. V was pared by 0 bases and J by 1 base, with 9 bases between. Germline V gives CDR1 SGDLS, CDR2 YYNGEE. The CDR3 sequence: CASSVVPEGTDTQYF. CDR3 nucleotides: TGTGCCAGCAGCGTAGTTCCGGAGGGCACAGATACGCAGTATTTT.

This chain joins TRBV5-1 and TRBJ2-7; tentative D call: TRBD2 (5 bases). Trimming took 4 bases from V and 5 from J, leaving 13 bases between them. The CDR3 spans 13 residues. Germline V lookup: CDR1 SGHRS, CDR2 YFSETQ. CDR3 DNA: TGCGCCAGCAGCCGCCTGTCGGGGAACGAGCAGTACTTC. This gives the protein CASSRLSGNEQYF.

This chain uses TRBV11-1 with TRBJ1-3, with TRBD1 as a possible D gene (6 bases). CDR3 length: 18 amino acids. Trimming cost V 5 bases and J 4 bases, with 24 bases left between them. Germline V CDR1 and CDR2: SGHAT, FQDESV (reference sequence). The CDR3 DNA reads TGTGCCAGCAGCCAACACCAAATACAGGGTAGCCAAGGAAACACCATATATTTT. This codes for CASSQHQIQGSQGNTIYF.

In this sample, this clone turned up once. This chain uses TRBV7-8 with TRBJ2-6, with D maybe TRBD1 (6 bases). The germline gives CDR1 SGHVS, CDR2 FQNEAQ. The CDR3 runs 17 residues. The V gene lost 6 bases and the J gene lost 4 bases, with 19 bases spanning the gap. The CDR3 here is CASRPNPGARGANVLTF. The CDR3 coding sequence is TGTGCCAGCAGGCCTAACCCAGGGGCTCGAGGGGCCAACGTCCTGACTTTC.

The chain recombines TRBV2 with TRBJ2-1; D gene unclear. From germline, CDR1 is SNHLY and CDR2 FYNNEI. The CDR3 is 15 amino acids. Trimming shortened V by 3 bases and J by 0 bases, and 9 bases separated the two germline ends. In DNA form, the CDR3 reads TGTGCCAGCAGTGAGGACCACAGCTCCTACAATGAGCAGTTCTTC. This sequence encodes CASSEDHSSYNEQFF.

The CDR3, as DNA: TGTGCCAGCAGCCCTGATGGTCACAGGGCCTACGAGCAGTACTTC. The encoded protein is CASSPDGHRAYEQYF. V and J are TRBV7-2 and TRBJ2-7; D perhaps matches TRBD1 (6 bases). Between the trimmed V and J ends, which lost 5 bases and 2 bases, there was a span of 16 bases. The CDR3 is 15 residues long. In germline, CDR1 is SGHTA, CDR2 FQGNSA.

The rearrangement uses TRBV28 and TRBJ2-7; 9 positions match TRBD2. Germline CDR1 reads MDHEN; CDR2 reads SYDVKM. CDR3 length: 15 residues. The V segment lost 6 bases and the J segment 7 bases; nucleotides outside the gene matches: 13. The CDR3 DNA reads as TGTGCCAGCAGCCGACTTGCGAGCGGGAGGAAAGAGCAGTACTTC. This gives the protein CASSRLASGRKEQYF.

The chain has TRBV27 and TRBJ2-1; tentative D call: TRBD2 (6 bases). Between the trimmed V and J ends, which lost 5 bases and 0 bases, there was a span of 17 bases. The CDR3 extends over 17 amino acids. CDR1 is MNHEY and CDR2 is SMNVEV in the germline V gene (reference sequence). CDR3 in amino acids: CASSPLRLAYSYNEQFF. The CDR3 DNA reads TGTGCCAGCAGTCCCCTACGGCTAGCGTACTCCTACAATGAGCAGTTCTTC.

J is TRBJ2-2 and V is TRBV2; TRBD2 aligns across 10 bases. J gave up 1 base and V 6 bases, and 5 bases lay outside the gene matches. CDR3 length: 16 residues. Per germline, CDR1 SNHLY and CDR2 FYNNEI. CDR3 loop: CASRGRTSGNTGELFF. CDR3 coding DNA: TGTGCCAGCAGGGGAAGGACTAGCGGGAACACCGGGGAGCTGTTTTTT.

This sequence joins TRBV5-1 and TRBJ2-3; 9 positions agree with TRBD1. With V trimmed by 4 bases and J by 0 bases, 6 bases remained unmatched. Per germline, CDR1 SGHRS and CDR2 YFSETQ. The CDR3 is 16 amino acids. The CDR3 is CASSPRTGVSTDTQYF. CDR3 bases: TGCGCCAGCAGCCCCCGGACAGGGGTGAGCACAGATACGCAGTATTTT.

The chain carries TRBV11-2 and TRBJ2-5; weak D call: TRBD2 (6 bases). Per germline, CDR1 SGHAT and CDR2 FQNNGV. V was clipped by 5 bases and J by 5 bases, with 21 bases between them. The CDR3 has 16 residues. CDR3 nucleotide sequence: TGTGCCAGCAGCCTTGGGGGAGCGGGTGGCCGGGAGACCCAGTACTTC. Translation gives CASSLGGAGGRETQYF.

The CDR3 reads CASSPRAITDTQYF. Here the CDR3 DNA reads TGTGCCAGCAGCCCGCGGGCCATCACAGATACGCAGTATTTT. The gene calls are TRBV11-2 and TRBJ2-3; maybe TRBD2 (5 bases). CDR1 and CDR2 from the germline V gene are SGHAT and FQNNGV. V shed 5 bases and J shed 2 bases, with 11 bases lying between them. The CDR3 extends over 14 amino acids.

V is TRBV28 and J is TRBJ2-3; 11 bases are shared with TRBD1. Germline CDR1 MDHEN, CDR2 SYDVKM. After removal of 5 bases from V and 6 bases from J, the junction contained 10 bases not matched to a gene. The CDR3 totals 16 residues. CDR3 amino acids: CASSPRTGGVRDTQYF. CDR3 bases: TGTGCCAGCAGTCCACGGACAGGGGGCGTTAGGGATACGCAGTATTTT.

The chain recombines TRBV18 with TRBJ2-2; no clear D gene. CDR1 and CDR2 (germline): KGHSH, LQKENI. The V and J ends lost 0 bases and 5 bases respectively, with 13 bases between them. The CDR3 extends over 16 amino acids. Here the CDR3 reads CASSPPTTRMTGELFF. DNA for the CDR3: TGTGCCAGCTCACCACCCACTACCAGAATGACCGGGGAGCTGTTTTTT.

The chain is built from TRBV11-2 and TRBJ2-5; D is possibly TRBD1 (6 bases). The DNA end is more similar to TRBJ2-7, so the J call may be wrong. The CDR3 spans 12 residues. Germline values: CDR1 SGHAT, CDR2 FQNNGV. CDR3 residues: CASSPQGNEQYF. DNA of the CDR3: TGTGCCAGCAGCCCACAGGGCAACGAGCAGTACTTC.